The TCR beta chain described here comes from a study of breast tumors, draining lymph nodes, adjacent tissues. On this clonotype: Its cognate antigen is unknown.

Study findings and constraints: Data fit most tumor T cells coming from lymph node, expanding in tumor. Tumor repertoires ranked between lymph nodes and nontumor tissue in diversity, with V and J gene preferences. Tumor and nontumor repertoires were significantly more similar in luminal-like than in basal-like breast cancer.

TCRdb reprocessed the multiplex PCR reads with MiXCR, giving one entry per CDR3 protein. The sample yields hundreds of thousands of distinct CDR3 sequences, roughly 30% seen once. Breast cancer patients provided tissue from their axillary draining lymph nodes. The length of the CDR3 is 17 residues. Trimming removed 5 bases at V and 3 bases at J, with 22 bases between. Germline V lookup: CDR1 MRHNA, CDR2 SNTAGT. The clonotype comes from a female donor with breast cancer. Some clones in this sample may be carry-over from other donors' samples. J is TRBJ2-5 and V is TRBV6-4, with D perhaps assigned TRBD1 or TRBD2 (6 bases each). Sequenced: axillary lymph node tissue. The DNA for the CDR3 is TGTGCCAGCAGTCACGGTGTCAGGCTTAGGGGGGAAGAGACCCAGTACTTC. Amino acids: CASSHGVRLRGEETQYF.